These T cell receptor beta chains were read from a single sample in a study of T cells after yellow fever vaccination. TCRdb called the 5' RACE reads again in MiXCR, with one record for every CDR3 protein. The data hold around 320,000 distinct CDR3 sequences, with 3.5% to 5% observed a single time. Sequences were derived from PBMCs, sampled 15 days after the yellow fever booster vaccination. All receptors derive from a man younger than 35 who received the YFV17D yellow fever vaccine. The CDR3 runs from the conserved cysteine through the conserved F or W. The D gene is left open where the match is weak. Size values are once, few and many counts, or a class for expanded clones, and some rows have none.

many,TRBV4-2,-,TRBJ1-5,TGTGCCAGCAGCCAAGTTGCTAACGGAATAGATCAGCCCCAGCATTTT,CASSQVANGIDQPQHF
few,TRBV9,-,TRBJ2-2,TGTGCCAGCAGCGTAACTAGCACAAGCGCCGGGGAGCTGTTTTTT,CASSVTSTSAGELFF
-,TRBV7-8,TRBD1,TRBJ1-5,TGTGCCAGCAGCTTTATTGCGCGTGGGACAGTAAATCAGCCCCAGCATTTT,CASSFIARGTVNQPQHF
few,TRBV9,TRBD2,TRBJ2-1,TGTGCCAGCAGCGTAGGAGCGGGGAAGCCCAATGAGCAGTTCTTC,CASSVGAGKPNEQFF
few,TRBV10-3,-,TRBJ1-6,TGTGCCATCAGTGGGCCAGGGACGGGTAATTCACCCCTCCACTTT,CAISGPGTGNSPLHF
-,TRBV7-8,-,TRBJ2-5,TGTGCCAGCAGCCCCACTAGGGTACCCCAAGAGACCCAGTACTTC,CASSPTRVPQETQYF
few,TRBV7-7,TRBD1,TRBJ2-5,TGTGCTAGCAGCTCGGGACAGGGAGGCCAAGAGACCCAGTACTTC,CASSSGQGGQETQYF
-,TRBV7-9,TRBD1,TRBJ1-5,TGTGCCAGCAGCTTAGGGGGACAGGGGCGGGCAAGCAATCAGCCCCAGCATTTT,CASSLGGQGRASNQPQHF
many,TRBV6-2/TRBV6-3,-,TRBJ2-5,TGTGCCAGCAGCGAAGAGAGAGAGACCCAGTACTTC,CASSEERETQYF
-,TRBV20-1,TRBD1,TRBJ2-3,TGCAGTGCTAGAGTCGACAGGGGGCTTGGTGATACGCAGTATTTT,CSARVDRGLGDTQYF
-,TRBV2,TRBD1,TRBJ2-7,TGTGCCAGCACGGGGACAGGGGTCTACGAGCAGTACTTC,CASTGTGVYEQYF
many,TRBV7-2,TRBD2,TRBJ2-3,TGTGCCAGCACCCCGGAGCGCGGGGGGGCCACAGATACGCAGTATTTT,CASTPERGGATDTQYF
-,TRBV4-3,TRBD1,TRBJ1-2,TGCGCCAGCAGCCAAGACCGGGACAGAGGTGGCTACACCTTC,CASSQDRDRGGYTF
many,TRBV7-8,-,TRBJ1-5,TGTGCCAGCGCCCGGGATGGCCCACAATCATTT,CASARDGPQSF
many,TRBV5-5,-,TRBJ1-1,TGTGCCAGCAGCTTAGGGCCCCCCGGGGGCACTGAAGCTTTCTTT,CASSLGPPGGTEAFF
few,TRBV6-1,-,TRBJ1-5,TGTGCCAGCGCGGGTTGGGGTAGCAATCAGCCCCAGCATTTT,CASAGWGSNQPQHF
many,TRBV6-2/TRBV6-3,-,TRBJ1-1,TGTGCCAGCAGTTTACAGGGCCGGGGGAACACTGAAGCTTTCTTT,CASSLQGRGNTEAFF
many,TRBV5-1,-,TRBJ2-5,TGCGCCAGCAGCTTAGGAGACAGTCTTCAAGAGACCCAGTACTTC,CASSLGDSLQETQYF
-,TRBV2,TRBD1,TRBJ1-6,TGTGCCAGCAGAAAGGACAGGGGTAATTCACCCCTCCACTTT,CASRKDRGNSPLHF
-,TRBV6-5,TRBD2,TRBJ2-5,TGTGCCAGCAGTTACCCGGCGGGGGGCCCTCAAGAGACCCAGTACTTC,CASSYPAGGPQETQYF
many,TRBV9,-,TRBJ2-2,TGTGCCAGCAGCCCTGTGGGGAGCGGGCCGTACACCGGGGAGCTGTTTTTT,CASSPVGSGPYTGELFF
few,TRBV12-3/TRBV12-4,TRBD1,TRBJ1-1,TGTGCCAGCAAAGACAGGGCTGAAGCTTTCTTT,CASKDRAEAFF
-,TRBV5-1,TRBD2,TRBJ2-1,TGCGCCAGCAGCTCAATAGCGGGCTCCTACAATGAGCAGTTCTTC,CASSSIAGSYNEQFF
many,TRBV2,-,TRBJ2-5,TGTGCCAGCAGTGATGTGGGTGCAGAGACCCAGTACTTC,CASSDVGAETQYF
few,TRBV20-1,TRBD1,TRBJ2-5,TGCAGTGTGATTGGACAGGGGGGGAGGACCCAGTACTTC,CSVIGQGGRTQYF
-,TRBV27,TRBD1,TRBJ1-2,TGTGCCAGCAGTTTAACACGGGACAGGGCCGGGGGGGGCTACACCTTC,CASSLTRDRAGGGYTF
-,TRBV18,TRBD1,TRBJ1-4,TGTGCCAGCTCACCACAGGCGGACAGGGAAAAACTGTTTTTT,CASSPQADREKLFF
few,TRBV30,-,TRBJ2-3,TGTGCCTGGGAAGGGGGGGCCGGCACAGATACGCAGTATTTT,CAWEGGAGTDTQYF
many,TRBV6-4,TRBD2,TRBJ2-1,TGTGCCAGCAGTGAGACTAGCGGGGGGTACGATGAGCAGTTCTTC,CASSETSGGYDEQFF
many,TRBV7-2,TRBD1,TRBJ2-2,TGTGCCAGCAGCTTGCGACAGGGGAACACCGGGGAGCTGTTTTTT,CASSLRQGNTGELFF
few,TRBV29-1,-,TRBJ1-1,TGCAGCTCAGGGACAAGCGGCACTGAAGCTTTCTTT,CSSGTSGTEAFF
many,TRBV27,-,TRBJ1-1,TGTGCCAGCAGTGAGCGACGGATGAACACTGAAGCTTTCTTT,CASSERRMNTEAFF
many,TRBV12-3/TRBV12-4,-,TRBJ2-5,TGTGCCAGCCGGTCCGAGGAGACCCAGTACTTC,CASRSEETQYF
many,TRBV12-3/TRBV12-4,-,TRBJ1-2,TGTGCCAGCAGTGAGGCAGGGAGCTACACCTTC,CASSEAGSYTF
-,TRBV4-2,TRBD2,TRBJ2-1,TGTGCCAGCAGCCCGGACCGGGGGGGCCGTGAGCAGTTCTTC,CASSPDRGGREQFF
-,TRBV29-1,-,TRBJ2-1,TGCAGCGGACGTGGACAGTACAATGAGCAGTTCTTC,CSGRGQYNEQFF
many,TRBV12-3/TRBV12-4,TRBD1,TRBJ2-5,TGTGCCACTTCCAGGGGGTGGGAGACCCAGTACTTC,CATSRGWETQYF
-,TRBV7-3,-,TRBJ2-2,TGTGCCAGCAGTAAACAGGAGGGGACCGGGGAGCTGTTTTTT,CASSKQEGTGELFF
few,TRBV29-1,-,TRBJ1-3,TGCAGCGTTGGGACGGGAGGAAACACCATATATTTT,CSVGTGGNTIYF
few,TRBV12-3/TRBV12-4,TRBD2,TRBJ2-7,TGTGCCAGCAGTTTAGGTAGCGGGGGCTCCCAGTACTTC,CASSLGSGGSQYF
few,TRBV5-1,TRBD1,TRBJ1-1,TGCGCCAGCACTAATGGACAGGCGCCCGGGAGCACTGAAGCTTTCTTT,CASTNGQAPGSTEAFF